The 15 T cell receptor beta chains below all came from one sample that was sequenced in a study of cytomegalovirus exposure and HLA in healthy donors. PCR was performed using 60 Vbeta and 13 Jbeta primers. Clones were read by immunoSEQ multiplex PCR, and TCRdb kept only the in-frame ones, dropping some. The sample contains around 180,000 clones, around 80% of which appear only once. The sample taken for sequencing was PBMCs. The receptor set was obtained from a woman in her thirties in good health and CMV-seropositive.

V and J are TRBV5-1 and TRBJ2-1, with a possible D match to TRBD2 (6 bases). V was shortened by 0 bases and J by 7 bases, with 8 bases between the two germline ends. CDR3 length: 13 amino acids. The V gene's germline CDR1 is SGHRS and CDR2 YFSETQ. CDR3 bases: TGCGCCAGCAGCTTGGCTAGCGATAATGAGCAGTTCTTC. Encoded protein: CASSLASDNEQFF.

The CDR3 DNA follows: TGTGCCAGCAGCCAAAGGGCCCCCGAGGGCTATGAGCAGTTCTTC. This sequence encodes CASSQRAPEGYEQFF. The chain employs TRBV4-2 and TRBJ2-1, with D perhaps matching TRBD2 (5 bases). V lost 2 bases and J lost 8, with 16 bases in between. The CDR3 loop spans 15 amino acids. Germline CDR1 is LGHNA and CDR2 is YNFKEQ.

The J gene is TRBJ2-7, the V gene TRBV27, with 8 bases aligning to TRBD2. Trimming cost V 3 bases and J 3 bases; bases outside gene matches: 4. The CDR3 has 14 amino acids. Looked up from germline, CDR1 is MNHEY and CDR2 is SMNVEV (reference sequence). The DNA for the CDR3 is TGTGCCAGCAGTTTTTCGGGGGGGGTCTACGAGCAGTACTTC. Translating gives CASSFSGGVYEQYF.

The chain combines TRBV7-8 with TRBJ2-7; 13 nucleotides line up with TRBD2. The CDR3 has 16 residues. The V gene end was trimmed by 0 bases and the J gene end by 5 bases; junction bases not matched to a gene: 4. Per the germline V gene, CDR1 is SGHVS and CDR2 is FQNEAQ. As DNA, the CDR3 is TGTGCCAGCAGCTTAGCTAGACTAGCGGGAGGCAACGAGCAGTACTTC. Translating gives CASSLARLAGGNEQYF.

The chain is built from TRBV11-2 and TRBJ2-1, with 9 bases matching TRBD1. The CDR3 has 16 amino acids. Germline V CDR1 and CDR2: SGHAT, FQNNGV. V trimming: 0 bases; J trimming: 8 bases; junction bases outside the gene matches: 8. CDR3 DNA sequence: TGTGCCAGCAGCTTAGATCTGGGACAGGGTTTCGATGAGCAGTTCTTC. Protein sequence: CASSLDLGQGFDEQFF. Full variable domain (missing parts from reference TRBV11-2 and TRBJ2-1): EAGVAQSPRYKIIEKRQSVAFWCNPISGHATLYWYQQILGQGPKLLIQFQNNGVVDDSQLPKDRFSAERLKGVDSTLKIQPAKLEDSAVYLCASSLDLGQGFDEQFFGPGTRLTVL.

V and J are TRBV15 and TRBJ2-5; TRBD2 might be the D (6 bases). The CDR3 extends over 14 amino acids. Per the germline V gene, CDR1 is LNHNV and CDR2 is YYDKDF (reference sequence). V shed 9 bases and J shed 2 bases, with 16 bases lying between them. The CDR3: CATGGLAGQETQYF. CDR3 DNA sequence: TGTGCCACGGGTGGACTCGCGGGACAAGAGACCCAGTACTTC.

This clone was counted once. The chain couples TRBV28 to TRBJ2-7; the D gene is possibly TRBD1 (5 bases). V was pared by 2 bases and J by 0 bases, with 11 bases between. This CDR3 has 15 residues. Germline-derived CDR1 and CDR2 are MDHEN and SYDVKM. The CDR3 loop is CASSLTSGYSYEQYF. CDR3 sequence (DNA): TGTGCCAGCAGTTTAACCTCAGGGTACTCCTACGAGCAGTACTTC.

The chain is built from TRBV27 and TRBJ2-5; D is ambiguous. The CDR3 consists of 15 residues. Germline V gene data show CDR1 as MNHEY and CDR2 as SMNVEV (reference sequence). V dropped 3 bases and J dropped 1 base, with 12 bases sitting between them. The CDR3 region has the DNA TGTGCCAGCAGTTTGACCGGAAGAGGCCAAGAGACCCAGTACTTC. It yields the protein CASSLTGRGQETQYF.

The J gene is TRBJ2-1, the V gene TRBV30; 8 positions agree with TRBD2. The CDR3 has 15 residues. Unmatched junction bases numbered 7, after V lost 2 bases and J lost 4 bases. Germline V CDR1 and CDR2: GTSNPN, SVGIG (reference sequence). The CDR3 loop reads CAWSLVAGGYNEQFF. DNA for the CDR3: TGTGCCTGGAGTCTGGTGGCGGGAGGATACAATGAGCAGTTCTTC.

V gene TRBV2 combines with J gene TRBJ2-7, with TRBD2 matching over 9 bases. V was pared by 7 bases and J by 0 bases, with 10 bases of the junction left unmatched. Germline assignment: CDR1 SNHLY and CDR2 FYNNEI. This CDR3 is 16 amino acids long. DNA of the CDR3: TGTGCCAGCACCCTAGGAGCGGGAGGACACTCCTACGAGCAGTACTTC. Its protein is CASTLGAGGHSYEQYF. The full variable domain, with the rest looked up from reference TRBV2 and TRBJ2-7, is EPEVTQTPSHQVTQMGQEVILRCVPISNHLYFYWYRQILGQKVEFLVSFYNNEISEKSEIFDDQFSVERPDGSNFTLKIRSTKLEDSAMYFCASTLGAGGHSYEQYFGPGTRLTVT.

The J gene is TRBJ2-4, the V gene TRBV6-5; D gene unclear. The CDR3 has 12 residues. The V end was cut by 4 bases, the J end by 6 bases, with 7 bases between. CDR1 is MNHEY, CDR2 SVGAGI, per germline. CDR3 bases: TGTGCCAGCAGTTCAGGCAGAAACATTCAGTACTTC. It encodes CASSSGRNIQYF.

The chain is built from TRBV28 and TRBJ2-7, with D perhaps TRBD1 (5 bases). Trimming removed 2 bases at V and 2 bases at J, with 7 bases between. CDR3 length: 13 amino acids. Germline V gene sequence: CDR1 MDHEN, CDR2 SYDVKM. This CDR3 reads CASSLTGPYEQYF. DNA for the CDR3: TGTGCCAGCAGTTTAACAGGTCCCTACGAGCAGTACTTC.

The rearrangement joins TRBV7-2 to TRBJ1-4; D is undetermined. From germline, CDR1 is SGHTA and CDR2 FQGNSA. Trimming took 2 bases from V and 8 from J, leaving 9 bases between them. This CDR3 is built from 13 residues. CDR3 bases: TGTGCCAGCAGCTTAAGTCCCGGGGAAAAACTGTTTTTT. Its translation: CASSLSPGEKLFF.

The chain joins TRBV10-3 to TRBJ2-1, with 7 positions matching TRBD2. The CDR3 spans 13 residues. Trimming at V came to 5 bases and at J to 9 bases, leaving 7 bases not matched to a gene. Germline V gene sequence: CDR1 ENHRY, CDR2 SYGVKD. DNA for the CDR3: TGTGCCATCAGTTCGGGAGGAGGTAGTGAGCAGTTCTTC. This translates into CAISSGGGSEQFF.

The J gene is TRBJ1-1, the V gene TRBV19, with TRBD1 identical over 7 bases. Germline V lookup: CDR1 LNHDA, CDR2 SQIVND (reference sequence). The J segment lost 0 bases and the V segment lost 5 bases, leaving 3 bases of the junction unmatched. This CDR3 is built from 14 residues. CDR3 coding DNA: TGTGCCAGTAGTGCCGGGACAGTGAACACTGAAGCTTTCTTT. This codes for CASSAGTVNTEAFF.